The entry that follows covers one TCR beta chain sequence. After removal of 9 bases from V and 15 bases from J, the junction contained 8 bases not matched to a gene. Germline V gives CDR1 LNHDA, CDR2 SQIVND (reference sequence). This CDR3 spans 10 amino acids. TCRdb's copy holds only in-frame clones and misses some; the assay was immunoSEQ multiplex PCR. Of about 160,000 clones in the sample, around nine tenths were seen once. This sample was included in a study of control samples from healthy donors and cancer patients. Material for sequencing was blood. The sequence derives from a woman in her thirties in good health. The J gene is TRBJ1-5, the V gene TRBV19; TRBD1 agrees at 7 bases. The CDR3 DNA reads as TGTGCCAGCGAGGGGGCCGAGGCGCATTTT. It encodes CASEGAEAHF.